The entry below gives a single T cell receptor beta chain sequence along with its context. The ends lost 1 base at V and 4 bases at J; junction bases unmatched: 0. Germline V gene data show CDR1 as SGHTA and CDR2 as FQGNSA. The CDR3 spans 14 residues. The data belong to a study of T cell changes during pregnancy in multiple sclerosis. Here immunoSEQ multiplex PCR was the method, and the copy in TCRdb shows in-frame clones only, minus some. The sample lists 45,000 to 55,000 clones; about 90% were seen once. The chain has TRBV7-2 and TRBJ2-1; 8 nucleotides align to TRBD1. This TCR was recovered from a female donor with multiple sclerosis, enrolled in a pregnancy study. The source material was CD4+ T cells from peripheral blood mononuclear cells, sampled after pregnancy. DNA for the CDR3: TGTGCCAGCAGCTTAGGGGACAGGTACAATGAGCAGTTCTTC. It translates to CASSLGDRYNEQFF.